The 29 T cell receptor beta chains below all came from one sample that was sequenced in a study of CD8 T cells in Susac syndrome. An input of about 0.5 to 1 ug of RNA was subjected to reverse transcription using random hexamers. Each CDR3 protein gets one entry after TCRdb re-called the immunoSEQ multiplex PCR reads with MiXCR. This table holds a few hundred thousand distinct CDR3 sequences, just under 95% found once. The sample taken for sequencing was CD4+ T cells from PBMCs. The source is a human donor with multiple sclerosis.

The V and J genes are TRBV6-1 and TRBJ2-7; TRBD2 matches at 8 bases. Germline V gives CDR1 MNHNS, CDR2 SASEGT. The CDR3 runs to 13 residues. J was trimmed by 3 bases and V by 7 bases; bases with no gene match: 5. Here the CDR3 reads CASTPAGGYEQYV. The CDR3 bases are TGTGCCAGCACCCCGGCGGGGGGCTACGAGCAGTACGTC.

In this sample, this clonotype turned up a few times. The chain employs TRBV19 and TRBJ2-5; 8 nucleotides align to TRBD1. Unmatched junction bases numbered 3, after V lost 6 bases and J lost 3 bases. This CDR3 spans 13 amino acids. The V gene's germline CDR1 is LNHDA and CDR2 SQIVND (reference sequence). CDR3 bases: TGTGCCAGTAGCCCGACAGGGGAAGAGACCCAGTACTTC. This codes for CASSPTGEETQYF.

This clonotype appeared once. V is TRBV6-5 and J is TRBJ1-2; D possibly corresponds to TRBD1 (5 bases). V dropped 6 bases and J dropped 6 bases, with 14 bases sitting between them. Germline assignment: CDR1 MNHEY and CDR2 SVGAGI. This CDR3 is 13 amino acids long. The CDR3 here is CASRTAGTDGYTF. DNA for the CDR3: TGTGCCAGCAGGACTGCCGGGACCGATGGCTACACCTTC.

The genes are TRBV11-2 and TRBJ1-6; 8 bases agree with TRBD1. V was clipped by 3 bases and J by 5 bases; unmatched bases: 3. CDR1 SGHAT and CDR2 FQNNGV come from the germline V gene. The CDR3 loop spans 15 amino acids. The DNA of the CDR3 is TGTGCCAGCAGCTTTTGGACAGGGAATAATTCACCCCTCCACTTT. Translating it yields CASSFWTGNNSPLHF.

The CDR3 reads CASSSEDTWGTDTQYF. The DNA for the CDR3 is TGTGCCAGCAGCTCCGAGGACACCTGGGGCACAGATACGCAGTATTTT. V usage is TRBV7-9 and J usage is TRBJ2-3; D is perhaps TRBD1 (5 bases). CDR1 and CDR2 from the germline V gene are SEHNR and FQNEAQ (reference sequence). V was shortened by 4 bases and J by 1 base, with 15 bases between the two germline ends. CDR3 length equals 16 residues.

This clonotype was detected only a few times. CDR3: CAWSQGEETQYF. The DNA for the CDR3 is TGTGCCTGGAGTCAGGGAGAAGAGACCCAGTACTTC. The V and J genes are TRBV30 and TRBJ2-5; D may correspond to TRBD1 or TRBD2 (5 bases each). Germline CDR1 is GTSNPN and CDR2 is SVGIG (reference sequence). CDR3 size: 12 residues. Trimming took 2 bases from V and 3 from J, leaving 7 bases between them.

V and J are TRBV4-1 and TRBJ1-4; 8 bases are shared with TRBD1. The CDR3 runs to 15 residues. Losses at the gene ends were 4 bases for V and 8 bases for J; bases not matched to a gene: 9. From germline, CDR1 is MGHRA and CDR2 YSYEKL. CDR3: CASSRKGQGEEKLFF. CDR3 nucleotides: TGCGCCAGCAGCCGCAAAGGACAGGGTGAGGAAAAACTGTTTTTT.

This rearrangement joins TRBV29-1 to TRBJ1-1, with D possibly being TRBD1 (6 bases). Trimming stripped 6 bases from V and 3 bases from J, with 17 bases between. The CDR3 covers 14 residues. The germline CDR1 and CDR2 sequences are SQVTM and ANQGSEA. The chain's CDR3 is CSVMLRGKDTEAFF. The CDR3 nucleotides read TGCAGCGTGATGTTAAGGGGGAAGGACACTGAAGCTTTCTTT.

This sequence joins TRBV29-1 and TRBJ2-5; no firm D call. V lost 1 base to trimming and J lost 1 base, with 10 bases between them. CDR3 size: 14 residues. The V gene's germline CDR1 is SQVTM and CDR2 ANQGSEA. CDR3: CSVEVPGRQETQYF. CDR3 DNA: TGCAGCGTTGAAGTGCCCGGGCGCCAAGAGACCCAGTACTTC.

This sequence joins TRBV25-1 and TRBJ2-3, with D possibly TRBD2 on 6 matching bases. This CDR3 contains 13 residues. CDR1 and CDR2 (germline): MGHDK, SYGVNS. Deletions cut 10 bases from V and 2 bases from J, with 13 bases between. CDR3 in DNA: TGTGCCACCTCTAGCGTATCCACAGATACGCAGTATTTT. This translates into CATSSVSTDTQYF.

This rearrangement joins TRBV13 to TRBJ1-1; 7 bases fit TRBD1. The V gene's germline CDR1 is PRHDT and CDR2 FYEKMQ (reference sequence). V was clipped by 5 bases and J by 6 bases; unmatched bases: 12. The CDR3 is 15 residues long. The CDR3 sequence: CASSAVRQGFSEAFF. The DNA for the CDR3 is TGTGCCAGCAGCGCGGTCAGACAGGGCTTCTCTGAAGCTTTCTTT.

The chain has TRBV20-1 and TRBJ2-1, with 8 bases identical to TRBD2. V gave up 6 bases and J gave up 1 base; unmatched junction bases: 17. Germline values: CDR1 DFQATT, CDR2 SNEGSKA (reference sequence). This CDR3 comprises 18 residues. This chain's CDR3 is CSANPEGSGALSYNEQFF. The CDR3 region has the DNA TGCAGTGCAAACCCGGAGGGTAGCGGGGCCCTTTCCTACAATGAGCAGTTCTTC.

The chain uses TRBV20-1 and TRBJ2-7, with D unresolved. Trimming took off 3 bases at V and 0 bases at J, with 12 bases between the two ends. The V gene's germline CDR1 is DFQATT and CDR2 SNEGSKA (reference sequence). CDR3 size: 14 residues. The CDR3 sequence: CSASGGESSYEQYV. The CDR3 DNA follows: TGCAGTGCTAGCGGTGGTGAAAGCTCCTACGAGCAGTACGTC.

The chain is built from TRBV2 and TRBJ2-7; D remains ambiguous. Between the trimmed V and J ends, which lost 4 bases and 4 bases, there was a span of 5 bases. The CDR3 spans 11 residues. Germline V gene sequence: CDR1 SNHLY, CDR2 FYNNEI. CDR3 residues: CASSAYYEQYV. CDR3 DNA sequence: TGTGCCAGCAGTGCATATTACGAGCAGTACGTC.

This clonotype appeared once. This chain joins TRBV20-1 and TRBJ1-2, with 12 nucleotides matching TRBD1. The V gene end was trimmed by 6 bases and the J gene end by 0 bases; junction bases not matched to a gene: 5. The CDR3 loop spans 15 amino acids. Germline-derived CDR1 and CDR2 are DFQATT and SNEGSKA (reference sequence). Here the CDR3 reads CSATGTGGTNYGYTF. As DNA, the CDR3 is TGCAGTGCAACCGGGACAGGGGGCACTAACTATGGCTACACCTTC.

V is TRBV29-1 and J is TRBJ2-4; D is ambiguous. V lost 5 bases, J lost 0 bases, and 8 bases lay in between. CDR1 and CDR2 (germline): SQVTM, ANQGSEA. This CDR3 is built from 13 residues. CDR3: CSVQAQAKNIQYF. In DNA, the CDR3 is TGCAGCGTTCAGGCCCAAGCCAAAAACATTCAGTACTTC.

This sequence joins TRBV3-1 and TRBJ1-1; possibly TRBD1 for D (5 bases). V was trimmed by 1 base and J by 4 bases, leaving 10 bases between them. This CDR3 is 14 amino acids long. Germline values: CDR1 LGHDT, CDR2 YNNKEL (reference sequence). DNA of the CDR3: TGTGCCAGCAGCCAAGCAGGGTTTGCCACTGAAGCTTTCTTT. Amino acid sequence: CASSQAGFATEAFF.

J is TRBJ2-4 and V is TRBV12-3 or TRBV12-4; D might be TRBD2 (6 bases). The V gene lost 8 bases and the J gene lost 0 bases, with 14 bases spanning the gap. The CDR3 totals 15 residues. CDR3 sequence reads: CASHAGGLAKNIQYF. DNA of the CDR3: TGTGCCAGCCATGCCGGGGGATTAGCCAAAAACATTCAGTACTTC.

For the CDR3, the DNA is TGTGCCAGCAGTTTGGACAGGCGGCAGAGGTCGCAGTATTTT. It is translated as CASSLDRRQRSQYF. J is TRBJ2-3 and V is TRBV27, with TRBD1 identical over 7 bases. V dropped 3 bases and J dropped 10; count of bases not matched to a gene: 10. The CDR3 loop spans 14 amino acids. The V gene's germline CDR1 is MNHEY and CDR2 SMNVEV (reference sequence).

This clonotype came up a few times. The V and J genes are TRBV11-2 and TRBJ2-3; 10 bases are a match to TRBD2. CDR1 is SGHAT, CDR2 FQNNGV, per germline. Trimming removed 5 bases from V and 2 bases from J; junction bases left unmatched: 4. The CDR3 has 15 residues. The CDR3 spells CASSPLAGVTDTQYF. The CDR3 bases are TGTGCCAGCAGCCCTCTAGCGGGGGTCACAGATACGCAGTATTTT.

This clonotype appeared a single time. The genes are TRBV3-1 and TRBJ2-7, with 7 bases lining up with TRBD1. With V trimmed by 5 bases and J by 4 bases, 5 bases remained unmatched. Germline CDR1 reads LGHDT; CDR2 reads YNNKEL (reference sequence). The CDR3 has 13 amino acids. The CDR3 loop is CASSMGQFYEQYF. The DNA of the CDR3 is TGTGCCAGCAGCATGGGACAGTTTTACGAGCAGTACTTC.

The J gene is TRBJ1-1, the V gene TRBV7-3; TRBD1 matches at 7 bases. This CDR3 has 14 residues. The V and J ends lost 5 bases and 6 bases, in that order; junction bases with no gene match: 9. Per germline, CDR1 SGHTA and CDR2 FQGTGA. The CDR3 DNA is TGTGCCAGCAGCCCCAACAGGGGCGCGGCTGAAGCTTTCTTT. This codes for CASSPNRGAAEAFF. The full variable domain, its missing parts supplied by reference TRBV7-3 and TRBJ1-1, is GAGVSQTPSNKVTEKGKYVELRCDPISGHTALYWYRQSLGQGPEFLIYFQGTGAADDSGLPNDRFFAVRPEGSVSTLKIQRTERGDSAVYLCASSPNRGAAEAFFGQGTRLTVV.

This chain links TRBV3-1 with TRBJ2-7, with D uncertain. Germline assignment: CDR1 LGHDT and CDR2 YNNKEL (reference sequence). V lost 6 bases, J lost 4 bases, and 7 bases lay in between. The CDR3 runs to 11 residues. CDR3 protein: CASSRLYEQYF. CDR3 bases: TGTGCCAGCAGTCGGTTATACGAGCAGTACTTC.

This chain connects TRBV29-1 to TRBJ1-2; 12 bases map to TRBD1. Per germline, CDR1 SQVTM and CDR2 ANQGSEA. CDR3 length equals 15 residues. The V and J ends lost 4 bases and 4 bases, in that order; junction bases with no gene match: 7. The CDR3 DNA reads TGCAGCGTTGCCGGGACAGGGGGCGGTGGCTATGGCTACACCTTC. The encoded protein is CSVAGTGGGGYGYTF.

The chain recombines TRBV12-3 or TRBV12-4 with TRBJ1-6; 11 nucleotides align to TRBD1. This CDR3 region has 17 residues. V shed 6 bases and J 10 bases; nucleotides not matched to a gene: 14. The CDR3 spells CASSFPLGGQGESPLHF. Here the CDR3 DNA reads TGTGCCAGCAGCTTTCCCCTTGGGGGACAGGGGGAATCACCCCTCCACTTT.

V usage is TRBV24-1 and J usage is TRBJ2-3; D may be TRBD1 or TRBD2 (6 bases each). The CDR3 sequence is 15 residues long. Germline CDR1 and CDR2: KGHDR and SFDVKD. The V end lost 4 bases, the J end lost 3 bases, and 13 bases lay between the germline ends. The CDR3 is CATSDGGDGTDTQYF. CDR3 DNA: TGTGCCACCAGTGACGGGGGCGATGGAACAGATACGCAGTATTTT.

The chain joins TRBV18 to TRBJ1-2; possibly TRBD1 for D (5 bases). Germline CDR1 and CDR2: KGHSH and LQKENI. The length of the CDR3 is 15 residues. Trimming cost V 0 bases and J 8 bases, with 16 bases left between them. DNA of the CDR3: TGTGCCAGCTCACCACCGGTTGGCCCCGCAGGGGGCTACACCTTC. Its protein product is CASSPPVGPAGGYTF.

Here the CDR3 reads CSARTLAYSGGRNNEQFF. CDR3 bases: TGCAGTGCTAGAACCCTAGCGTATTCCGGGGGCCGAAACAATGAGCAGTTCTTC. The rearrangement uses TRBV20-1 and TRBJ2-1; D tentatively fits TRBD1 or TRBD2 (6 bases each). Germline V CDR1 and CDR2: DFQATT, SNEGSKA (reference sequence). The V and J ends lost 2 bases and 5 bases respectively, with 25 bases between them. This CDR3 comprises 18 residues.

This clonotype was found once. V and J are TRBV20-1 and TRBJ1-2, with D perhaps TRBD1 (5 bases). Deletions cut 5 bases from V and 3 bases from J, with 10 bases between. The CDR3 runs to 12 residues. Germline-derived CDR1 and CDR2 are DFQATT and SNEGSKA (reference sequence). The chain's CDR3 is CSAFTGDYGYTF. In DNA, the CDR3 is TGCAGTGCTTTTACAGGAGACTATGGCTACACCTTC.